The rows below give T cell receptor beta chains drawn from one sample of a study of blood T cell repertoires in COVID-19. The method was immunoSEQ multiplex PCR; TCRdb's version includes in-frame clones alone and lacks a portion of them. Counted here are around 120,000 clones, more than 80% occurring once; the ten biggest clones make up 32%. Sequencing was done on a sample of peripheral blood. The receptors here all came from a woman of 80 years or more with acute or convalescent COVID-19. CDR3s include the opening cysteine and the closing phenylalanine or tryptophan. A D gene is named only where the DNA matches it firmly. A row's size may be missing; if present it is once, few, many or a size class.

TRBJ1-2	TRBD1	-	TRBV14	CASSQDPGTEHGYTF	TGTGCCAGCAGCCAAGACCCCGGGACAGAACATGGCTACACCTTC
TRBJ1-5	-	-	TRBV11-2	CASSLGVMAGQPQHF	TGTGCCAGCAGCTTAGGCGTTATGGCGGGGCAGCCCCAGCATTTT
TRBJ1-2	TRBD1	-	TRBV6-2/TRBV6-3	CASSSTGHYGYTF	TGTGCCAGCAGCTCGACAGGGCACTATGGCTACACCTTC
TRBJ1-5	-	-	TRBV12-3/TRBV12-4	CASSLNIYQPQHF	TGTGCCAGCAGTTTAAACATTTATCAGCCCCAGCATTTT
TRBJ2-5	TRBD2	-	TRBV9	CASSPPGLEGVGAQYF	TGTGCCAGCAGTCCGCCGGGACTAGAAGGGGTGGGAGCCCAGTACTTC
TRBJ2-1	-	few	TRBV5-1	CASSLGLGNEQFF	TGCGCCAGCAGCTTGGGACTAGGCAATGAGCAGTTCTTC
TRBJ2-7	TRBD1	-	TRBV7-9	CASIKGVAGGFYEQYF	TGTGCCAGCATCAAGGGGGTGGCAGGGGGCTTCTACGAGCAGTACTTC
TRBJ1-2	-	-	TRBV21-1	CASSKEWALVASNYGYTF	TGTGCCAGCAGCAAAGAGTGGGCTCTTGTTGCTTCTAACTATGGCTACACCTTC
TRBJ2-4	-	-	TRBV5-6	CASSLDRANIQYF	TGTGCCAGCAGCTTGGACAGGGCTAACATTCAGTACTTC
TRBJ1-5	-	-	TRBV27	CASSSMGVTNSNQPQHF	TGTGCCAGCAGTTCCATGGGAGTGACGAATAGCAATCAGCCCCAGCATTTT
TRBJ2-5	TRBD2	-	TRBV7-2	CASSSQYRGGETQYF	TGTGCCAGCAGCTCCCAGTATCGGGGGGGTGAGACCCAGTACTTC
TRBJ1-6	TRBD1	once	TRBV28	CASSLGTGGRTPLHF	TGTGCCAGCAGTTTGGGGACAGGGGGCAGAACACCCCTCCACTTT
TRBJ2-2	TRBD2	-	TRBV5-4	CASSSMTSGGTGELFF	TGTGCCAGCAGCTCTATGACTAGCGGAGGCACCGGGGAGCTGTTTTTT
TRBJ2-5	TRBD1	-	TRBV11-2	CASSLGQVLETQYF	TGTGCCAGCAGCTTGGGACAGGTCCTCGAGACCCAGTACTTC
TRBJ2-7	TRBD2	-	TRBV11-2	CASSLVGGVSYEQYF	TGTGCCAGCAGCTTAGTCGGGGGGGTCTCCTACGAGCAGTACTTC
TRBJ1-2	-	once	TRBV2	CASSEGLGGYTF	TGTGCCAGCAGTGAGGGGCTGGGTGGCTACACCTTC
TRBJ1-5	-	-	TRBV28	CASSFGWSQPQHF	TGTGCCAGCAGTTTCGGGTGGAGTCAGCCCCAGCATTTT
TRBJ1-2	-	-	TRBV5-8	CASSGRVWNYGYTF	TGTGCCAGCAGTGGGAGGGTTTGGAACTATGGCTACACCTTC
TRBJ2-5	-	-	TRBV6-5	CASSYDSEGGKTQYF	TGTGCCAGCAGTTACGACTCGGAGGGAGGTAAAACCCAGTACTTC
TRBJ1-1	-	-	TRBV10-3	CAISESFWGGRAEAFF	TGTGCCATCAGTGAGTCATTTTGGGGGGGACGGGCTGAAGCTTTCTTT
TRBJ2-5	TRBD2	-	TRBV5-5	CASSLVASGGRETQYF	TGTGCCAGCAGCTTGGTGGCTAGCGGGGGACGGGAGACCCAGTACTTC
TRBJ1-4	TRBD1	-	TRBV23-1	CASTVDRGYEKLFF	TGCGCCAGCACCGTGGACAGGGGATACGAAAAACTGTTTTTT